These T cell receptor beta chains were read from a single sample in a study of Graves' ophthalmopathy and Graves' hyperthyroidism. Each CDR3 protein gets one entry after TCRdb re-called the multiplex PCR reads with MiXCR. In the table there are 620,000 or so distinct CDR3 sequences, 20% to 25% of which are singletons. Sequencing was carried out using peripheral blood. The receptors were sampled from a young woman with stable Graves' hyperthyroidism. Some clones in this sample may be carry-over from other donors' samples. The CDR3 runs from the conserved cysteine through the conserved F or W. Each record gives: J gene, V gene, D gene, clone size, CDR3 protein, CDR3 DNA. The D gene is left open where the match is weak. The size of a clone is reported for some rows only, either as once, few or many, or as a class for expanded clones.

>TRBJ1-1|TRBV6-5|.|many
CASSYEGRGTEAFF
TGTGCCAGCAGTTATGAGGGGAGAGGCACTGAAGCTTTCTTT
>TRBJ2-5|TRBV19|.|few
CASSIGLSFQETQYF
TGTGCCAGTAGTATAGGTTTGAGTTTCCAAGAGACCCAGTACTTC
>TRBJ1-1|TRBV10-3|.|many
CAIGGQGNTEAFF
TGTGCCATCGGCGGGCAGGGGAACACTGAAGCTTTCTTT
>TRBJ1-1|TRBV10-2|TRBD1|many
CASSWTGEDTEAFF
TGCGCCAGCAGTTGGACAGGAGAGGACACTGAAGCTTTCTTT
>TRBJ2-7|TRBV9|.|many
CASSVEVRGAEQYF
TGTGCCAGCAGCGTAGAAGTTCGGGGGGCCGAGCAGTACTTC
>TRBJ1-1|TRBV6-1|.|many
CASSERQTTEAFF
TGTGCCAGCAGTGAAAGACAGACCACTGAAGCTTTCTTT
>TRBJ1-3|TRBV10-3|.|many
CAGGRPTDSGNTIYF
TGTGCCGGGGGACGTCCGACAGACTCTGGAAACACCATATATTTT
>TRBJ2-7|TRBV10-3|.|.
CAISESARGRGSSSSTYEQYF
TGTGCCATCAGTGAGTCGGCCCGGGGGCGCGGGAGTAGTAGTTCTACCTACGAGCAGTACTTC
>TRBJ1-1|TRBV7-2|.|few
CASSLVPEATEAFF
TGTGCCAGCAGCTTAGTCCCAGAGGCGACTGAAGCTTTCTTT
>TRBJ2-5|TRBV7-3|.|.
CASSLQGGASETQYF
TGTGCCAGCAGCTTACAAGGCGGAGCATCGGAGACCCAGTACTTC
>TRBJ2-5|TRBV7-2|.|many
CASSLFAGAGETQYF
TGTGCCAGCAGCTTATTCGCGGGGGCGGGGGAGACCCAGTACTTC
>TRBJ2-2|TRBV19|TRBD2|many
CASMRLAGANTGELFF
TGTGCCAGTATGCGGTTAGCGGGGGCGAACACCGGGGAGCTGTTTTTT
>TRBJ2-5|TRBV7-2|.|.
CASGAGTAQYF
TGTGCCAGCGGGGCTGGAACGGCCCAGTACTTC
>TRBJ2-6|TRBV5-1|.|few
CASSFNPGALAGANVLTF
TGCGCCAGCAGCTTTAACCCGGGGGCCCTCGCCGGGGCCAACGTCCTGACTTTC
>TRBJ2-6|TRBV11-2|TRBD1|many
CASSWRQGGALGANVLTF
TGTGCCAGCAGCTGGAGACAGGGGGGAGCTTTGGGGGCCAACGTCCTGACTTTC
>TRBJ1-2|TRBV6-1|TRBD1|many
CASDQGGYGYTF
TGTGCCAGCGACCAGGGGGGATATGGCTACACCTTC
>TRBJ1-6|TRBV6-5|.|many
CASSNPGAGSPLHF
TGTGCCAGCAGTAACCCCGGGGCGGGTTCACCCCTCCACTTT
>TRBJ2-5|TRBV4-1|.|.
CASSPPSDSETQYF
TGCGCCAGCAGCCCGCCTTCAGATTCGGAGACCCAGTACTTC
>TRBJ1-2|TRBV6-5|TRBD1|.
CASSHQGGAEGYTF
TGTGCCAGCAGTCACCAAGGGGGCGCGGAAGGCTACACCTTC
>TRBJ2-5|TRBV4-1|TRBD2|.
CASSQVQRGRETQYF
TGCGCCAGCAGCCAAGTCCAGCGGGGACGAGAGACCCAGTACTTC
>TRBJ1-1|TRBV6-5|TRBD1|.
CASSYVTGAPTEAFF
TGTGCCAGCAGTTATGTTACAGGGGCCCCCACTGAAGCTTTCTTT
>TRBJ1-1|TRBV11-1|.|.
CASSPIGTPEGRGEAFF
TGTGCCAGCAGCCCGATAGGGACACCCGAGGGACGGGGTGAAGCTTTCTTT
>TRBJ2-2|TRBV19|TRBD2|many
CASSTRGTGLAGEGELFF
TGTGCCAGTAGTACCCGAGGAACGGGACTAGCGGGAGAAGGGGAGCTGTTTTTT
>TRBJ1-2|TRBV6-1|.|many
CASSPVGSYGYTF
TGTGCCAGCAGTCCCGTGGGGAGCTATGGCTACACCTTC
>TRBJ2-7|TRBV20-1|.|many
CSAVADSYEQYF
TGCAGTGCTGTAGCGGACTCCTACGAGCAGTACTTC
>TRBJ2-7|TRBV2|TRBD1|once
CASSPPVGTGRHEQYF
TGTGCCAGCAGTCCGCCGGTCGGGACAGGGAGGCACGAGCAGTACTTC
>TRBJ2-7|TRBV5-1|TRBD2|many
CASSLEGTSGRASYEQYF
TGCGCCAGCAGCTTGGAGGGGACTAGCGGGAGGGCCTCCTACGAGCAGTACTTC
>TRBJ2-7|TRBV4-1|.|many
CASSQEVGAVYEQYF
TGCGCCAGCAGCCAAGAAGTGGGAGCGGTGTACGAGCAGTACTTC
>TRBJ1-2|TRBV5-1|TRBD1|few
CASSLFPGQGNGYTF
TGCGCCAGCAGCTTGTTCCCCGGACAGGGGAATGGCTACACCTTC
>TRBJ2-7|TRBV11-1|.|many
CASSQIEAEQYF
TGTGCCAGCAGCCAAATAGAGGCCGAGCAGTACTTC
>TRBJ1-5|TRBV19|TRBD1|many
CASSMGRTGGGQPQHF
TGTGCCAGTAGTATGGGGAGGACAGGGGGAGGACAGCCCCAGCATTTT
>TRBJ2-7|TRBV30|.|few
CAQRTRGTTEQYF
TGTGCCCAAAGGACTAGGGGGACTACGGAGCAGTACTTC
>TRBJ2-5|TRBV27|TRBD2|many
CASRTSGGEETQYF
TGTGCCAGCAGGACTAGCGGGGGGGAAGAGACCCAGTACTTC
>TRBJ1-1|TRBV15|.|.
CATSLTAMNTEAFF
TGTGCCACCAGCTTGACAGCGATGAACACTGAAGCTTTCTTT
>TRBJ1-1|TRBV6-9|TRBD1|few
CACSNRGYTEAFF
TGTGCCTGCAGTAACAGGGGCTACACTGAAGCTTTCTTT
>TRBJ1-5|TRBV9|.|many
CASSVEADQPQHF
TGTGCCAGCAGCGTAGAGGCAGATCAGCCCCAGCATTTT
>TRBJ2-5|TRBV27|TRBD2|many
CASSSGLAGVYQETQYF
TGTGCCAGCAGTTCCGGACTAGCGGGAGTTTACCAAGAGACCCAGTACTTC
>TRBJ2-2|TRBV24-1|.|.
CATRGIGTGELFF
TGTGCCACCAGAGGAATAGGAACCGGGGAGCTGTTTTTT
>TRBJ2-7|TRBV27|.|many
CASTPSGRRSYEQYF
TGTGCCAGCACTCCGTCTGGCCGCCGTTCCTACGAGCAGTACTTC
>TRBJ1-1|TRBV12-3/TRBV12-4|.|.
CASSLGYYQTEAFF
TGTGCCAGCAGTTTAGGGTATTATCAGACTGAAGCTTTCTTT
>TRBJ1-3|TRBV9|.|many
CASSVGPGVKAGNTIYF
TGTGCCAGCAGCGTGGGACCGGGGGTTAAGGCCGGAAACACCATATATTTT
>TRBJ2-7|TRBV28|.|.
CASTVSRRLVKGGYEQYF
TGTGCCAGCACCGTTAGCCGAAGACTAGTGAAAGGTGGCTACGAGCAGTACTTC
>TRBJ1-3|TRBV29-1|.|many
CSVVFSGNTIYF
TGCAGCGTAGTCTTCTCTGGAAACACCATATATTTT